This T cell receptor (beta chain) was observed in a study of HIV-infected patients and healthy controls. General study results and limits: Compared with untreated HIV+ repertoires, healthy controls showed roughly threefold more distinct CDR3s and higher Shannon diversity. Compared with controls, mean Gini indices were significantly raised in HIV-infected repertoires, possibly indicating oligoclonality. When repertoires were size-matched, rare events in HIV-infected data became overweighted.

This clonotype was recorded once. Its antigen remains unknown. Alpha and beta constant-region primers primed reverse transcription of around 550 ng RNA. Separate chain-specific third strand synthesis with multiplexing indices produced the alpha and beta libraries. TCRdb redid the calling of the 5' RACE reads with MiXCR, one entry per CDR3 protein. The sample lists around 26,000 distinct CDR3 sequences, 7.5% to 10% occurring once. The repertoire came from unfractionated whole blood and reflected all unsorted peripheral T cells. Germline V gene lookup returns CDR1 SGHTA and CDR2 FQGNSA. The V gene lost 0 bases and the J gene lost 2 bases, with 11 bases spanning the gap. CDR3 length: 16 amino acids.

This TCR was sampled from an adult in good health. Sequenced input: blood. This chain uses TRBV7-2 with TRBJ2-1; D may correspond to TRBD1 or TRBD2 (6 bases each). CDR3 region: CASSLASRGPYNEQFF. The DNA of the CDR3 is TGTGCCAGCAGCTTAGCTTCCCGGGGGCCCTACAATGAGCAGTTCTTC. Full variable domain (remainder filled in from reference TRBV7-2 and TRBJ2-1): GAGVSQSPSNKVTEKGKDVELRCDPISGHTALYWYRQSLGQGLEFLIYFQGNSAPDKSGLPSDRFSAERTGGSVSTLTIQRTQQEDSAVYLCASSLASRGPYNEQFFGPGTRLTVL.